This section outlines one T cell receptor (beta chain) sequence together with its context. Its antigen remains unknown. This entry is derived from a study of cytotoxic CD8 clonotypes in ibrutinib-treated CLL. Study-wide results and limits: Baseline levels were approached again at progression, after clonality had risen at ibrutinib response. At baseline, clonality was higher than in age-matched healthy donors and correlated with CD8+ counts.

The germline V gene encodes CDR1 SGHNT and CDR2 YENEEA. The CDR3 spans 15 residues. The V segment lost 4 bases and the J segment 4 bases; nucleotides outside the gene matches: 8. Profiling relied on immunoSEQ multiplex PCR, and the TCRdb table lists in-frame clones only, not all of them. The top ten hold under 8.5% of the sample, which has hundreds of thousands of clones, approximately 80% seen once. This sequence originates from a human donor with chronic lymphocytic leukemia. The chain joins TRBV11-3 to TRBJ2-3, with 7 positions matching TRBD1. The input for sequencing was PBMCs, taken before ibrutinib treatment. CDR3 in amino acids: CASSSVGGPPDTQYF. CDR3 bases: TGTGCCAGCAGCTCAGTAGGGGGCCCGCCAGATACGCAGTATTTT.